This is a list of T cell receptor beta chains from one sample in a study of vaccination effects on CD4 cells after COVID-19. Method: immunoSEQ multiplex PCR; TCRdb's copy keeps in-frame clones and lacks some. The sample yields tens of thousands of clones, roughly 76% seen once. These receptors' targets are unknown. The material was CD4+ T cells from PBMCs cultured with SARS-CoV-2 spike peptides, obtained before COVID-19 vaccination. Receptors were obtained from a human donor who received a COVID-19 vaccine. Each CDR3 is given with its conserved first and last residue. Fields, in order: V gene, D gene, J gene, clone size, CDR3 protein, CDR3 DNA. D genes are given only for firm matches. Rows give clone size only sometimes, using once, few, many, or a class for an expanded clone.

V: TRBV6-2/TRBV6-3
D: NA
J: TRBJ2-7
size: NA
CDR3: CASSYSPLSQKRHEQYF
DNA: TGTGCCAGCAGTTACTCGCCCCTCTCTCAGAAACGGCACGAGCAGTACTTC

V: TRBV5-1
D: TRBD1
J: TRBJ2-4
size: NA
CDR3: CASSLGRTGGQNIQYF
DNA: TGCGCCAGCAGCTTGGGGAGGACAGGGGGCCAAAACATTCAGTACTTC

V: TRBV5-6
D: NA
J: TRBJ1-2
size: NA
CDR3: CASSLGVGTDGYTF
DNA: TGTGCCAGCAGCTTGGGCGTGGGGACGGATGGCTACACCTTC

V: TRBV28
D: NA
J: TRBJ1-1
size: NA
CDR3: CASSTITARDTEAFF
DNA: TGTGCCAGCAGTACGATCACGGCGCGGGACACTGAAGCTTTCTTT

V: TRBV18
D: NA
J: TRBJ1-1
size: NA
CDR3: CASSDRTNTEAFF
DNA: TGTGCCAGCTCAGACAGGACGAACACTGAAGCTTTCTTT

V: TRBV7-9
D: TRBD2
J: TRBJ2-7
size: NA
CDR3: CASTYRAGGLFYEQYF
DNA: TGTGCCAGCACCTATAGAGCGGGAGGGCTGTTCTACGAGCAGTACTTC

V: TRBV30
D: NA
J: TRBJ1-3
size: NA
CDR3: CAWRAFSGNTIYF
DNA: TGTGCCTGGAGGGCGTTCTCTGGAAACACCATATATTTT

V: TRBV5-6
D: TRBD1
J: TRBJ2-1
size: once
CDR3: CASSLGTGSNEQFF
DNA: TGTGCCAGCAGCTTGGGGACAGGGTCCAATGAGCAGTTCTTC

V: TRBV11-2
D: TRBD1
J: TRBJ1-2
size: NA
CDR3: CASSSVGQGTTNYGYTF
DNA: TGTGCCAGCTCGAGCGTTGGACAGGGGACCACTAACTATGGCTACACCTTC

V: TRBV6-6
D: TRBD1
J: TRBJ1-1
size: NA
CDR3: CASSQSPGGMNTEAFF
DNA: TGTGCCAGCAGTCAATCCCCAGGGGGTATGAACACTGAAGCTTTCTTT

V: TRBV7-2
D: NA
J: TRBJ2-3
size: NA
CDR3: CASSLDYRTDTQYF
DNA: TGTGCCAGCAGCTTAGACTACCGCACAGATACGCAGTATTTT

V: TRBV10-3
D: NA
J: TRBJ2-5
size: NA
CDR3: CAISGWAGETQYF
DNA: TGTGCCATCAGTGGATGGGCGGGGGAGACCCAGTACTTC

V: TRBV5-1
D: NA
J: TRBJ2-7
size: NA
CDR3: CASSLERSAYEQYF
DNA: TGCGCCAGCAGCTTGGAGCGGTCGGCCTACGAGCAGTACTTC

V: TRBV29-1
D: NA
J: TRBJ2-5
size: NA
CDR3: CSVVVGGGETQYF
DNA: TGCAGCGTTGTGGTGGGCGGAGGAGAGACCCAGTACTTC

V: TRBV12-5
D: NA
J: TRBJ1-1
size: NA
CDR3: CASGPALQGGWTEAFF
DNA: TGTGCTAGTGGCCCCGCCCTACAGGGAGGGTGGACTGAAGCTTTCTTT

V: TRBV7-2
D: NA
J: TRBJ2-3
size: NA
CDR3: CASSRHTDTQYF
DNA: TGTGCCAGCAGCCGCCACACAGATACGCAGTATTTT

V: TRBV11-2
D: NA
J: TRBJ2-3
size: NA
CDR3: CASSHPWGYTDTQYF
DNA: TGTGCCAGCAGCCACCCCTGGGGGTACACAGATACGCAGTATTTT

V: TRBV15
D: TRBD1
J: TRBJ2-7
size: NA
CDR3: CATSRQQGTYEQYF
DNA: TGTGCCACCAGCAGACAACAGGGGACCTACGAGCAGTACTTC

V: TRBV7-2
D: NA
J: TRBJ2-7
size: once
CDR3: CASSLMGAPEQYF
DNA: TGTGCCAGCAGCTTAATGGGTGCACCCGAGCAGTACTTC

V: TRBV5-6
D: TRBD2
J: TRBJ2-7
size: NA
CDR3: CASRPGLAGSYEQYF
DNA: TGTGCCAGCAGACCCGGACTAGCGGGTTCCTACGAGCAGTACTTC

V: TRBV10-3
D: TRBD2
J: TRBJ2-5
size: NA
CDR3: CAISESASGGSETQYF
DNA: TGTGCCATCAGTGAGTCGGCAAGCGGGGGAAGCGAGACCCAGTACTTC

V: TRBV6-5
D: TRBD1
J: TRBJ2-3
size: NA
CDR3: CASSYAPGQGADTQYF
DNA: TGTGCCAGCAGTTACGCTCCGGGACAGGGGGCAGATACGCAGTATTTT

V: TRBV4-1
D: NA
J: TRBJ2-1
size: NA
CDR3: CASSQDPVYNEQFF
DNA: TGCGCCAGCAGCCAAGACCCGGTGTACAATGAGCAGTTCTTC

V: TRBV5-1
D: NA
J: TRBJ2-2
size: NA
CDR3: CASSLGGHNGELFF
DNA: TGCGCCAGCAGCTTGGGGGGACATAACGGGGAGCTGTTTTTT

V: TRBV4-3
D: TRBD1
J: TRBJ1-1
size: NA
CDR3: CASSRGRGHVAEAFF
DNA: TGCGCCAGCAGCCGTGGGAGGGGGCACGTGGCTGAAGCTTTCTTT

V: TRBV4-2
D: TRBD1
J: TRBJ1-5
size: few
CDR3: CASSQATGGNQPQHF
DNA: TGTGCCAGCAGCCAAGCGACAGGGGGTAATCAGCCCCAGCATTTT

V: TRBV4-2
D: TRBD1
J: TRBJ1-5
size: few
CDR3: CASGTGGHGSNQPQHF
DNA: TGTGCCAGCGGGACAGGGGGGCATGGGAGCAATCAGCCCCAGCATTTT

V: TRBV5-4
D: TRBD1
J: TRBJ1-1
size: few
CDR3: CASSPGQVTEAFF
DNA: TGTGCCAGCAGCCCCGGACAGGTCACTGAAGCTTTCTTT

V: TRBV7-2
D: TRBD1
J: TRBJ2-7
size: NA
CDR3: CASSPQTGQGYEQYF
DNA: TGTGCCAGCAGCCCTCAAACGGGACAGGGCTACGAGCAGTACTTC

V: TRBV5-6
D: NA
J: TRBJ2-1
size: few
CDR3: CASSFHNEQFF
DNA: TGTGCCAGCAGCTTCCACAATGAGCAGTTCTTC

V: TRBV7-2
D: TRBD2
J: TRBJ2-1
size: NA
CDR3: CASSTRLAGGNNEQFF
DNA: TGTGCCAGCAGCACGCGACTAGCGGGGGGGAACAATGAGCAGTTCTTC

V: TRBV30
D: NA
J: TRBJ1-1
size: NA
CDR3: CAWGLGGVAFF
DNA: TGTGCCTGGGGGTTGGGGGGGGTCGCTTTCTTT

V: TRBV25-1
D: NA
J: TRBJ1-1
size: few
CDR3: CASSEYSGVGNTEAFF
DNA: TGTGCCAGCAGTGAATATTCCGGGGTTGGGAACACTGAAGCTTTCTTT

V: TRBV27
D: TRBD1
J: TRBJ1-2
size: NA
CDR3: CASSPGGASNYGYTF
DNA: TGTGCCAGCAGCCCAGGGGGGGCTTCTAACTATGGCTACACCTTC

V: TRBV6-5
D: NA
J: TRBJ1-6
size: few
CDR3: CASSTPQGQPLHF
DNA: TGTGCCAGCAGTACTCCCCAGGGTCAACCCCTCCACTTT

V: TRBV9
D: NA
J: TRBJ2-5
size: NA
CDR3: CASSGGGRGRSGSEETQYF
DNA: TGTGCCAGCAGCGGGGGGGGCAGGGGGCGAAGCGGGAGCGAGGAGACCCAGTACTTC

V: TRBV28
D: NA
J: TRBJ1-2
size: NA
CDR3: CASSLSAVYGYTF
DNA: TGTGCCAGCAGTTTAAGTGCGGTATATGGCTACACCTTC

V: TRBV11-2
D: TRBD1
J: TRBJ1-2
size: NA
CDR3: CASSLPGQRRGGYTF
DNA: TGTGCCAGCAGCTTACCGGGACAGAGGAGAGGGGGCTACACCTTC

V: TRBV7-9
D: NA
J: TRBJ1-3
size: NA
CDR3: CASSLESGAGNTIYF
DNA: TGTGCCAGCAGCTTAGAATCGGGGGCTGGAAACACCATATATTTT

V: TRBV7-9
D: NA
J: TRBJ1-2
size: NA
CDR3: CASSLEQASNYGYTF
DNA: TGTGCCAGCAGCTTAGAACAGGCCTCTAACTATGGCTACACCTTC